This TCR beta chain was recorded in a study of T cell responses to AZD1222 COVID-19 vaccine. Study-wide results and caveats: Donors in the cohort were predominantly white British and more often female, and clonal diversity was possibly underestimated.

TCRdb keeps only in-frame clones here, not all; method: immunoSEQ multiplex PCR. The repertoire holds about 110,000 clones, with about 80% as singletons. This clone was observed a single time. The antigen remains unidentified. V shed 5 bases and J 7 bases; nucleotides not matched to a gene: 10. Germline assignment: CDR1 LGHDT and CDR2 YNNKEL (reference sequence). This CDR3 has 15 amino acids. Sequences were derived from peripheral blood, sampled on day 0 of AZD1222 vaccination. J is TRBJ2-7 and V is TRBV3-1 (or the pseudogene TRBV3-2); 11 bases match TRBD2. The TCR was taken from an adult in good health. The chain's CDR3 is CASSYLLAGAGEQYF. The CDR3, as DNA: TGTGCCAGCAGCTACTTACTAGCGGGAGCGGGTGAGCAGTACTTC.